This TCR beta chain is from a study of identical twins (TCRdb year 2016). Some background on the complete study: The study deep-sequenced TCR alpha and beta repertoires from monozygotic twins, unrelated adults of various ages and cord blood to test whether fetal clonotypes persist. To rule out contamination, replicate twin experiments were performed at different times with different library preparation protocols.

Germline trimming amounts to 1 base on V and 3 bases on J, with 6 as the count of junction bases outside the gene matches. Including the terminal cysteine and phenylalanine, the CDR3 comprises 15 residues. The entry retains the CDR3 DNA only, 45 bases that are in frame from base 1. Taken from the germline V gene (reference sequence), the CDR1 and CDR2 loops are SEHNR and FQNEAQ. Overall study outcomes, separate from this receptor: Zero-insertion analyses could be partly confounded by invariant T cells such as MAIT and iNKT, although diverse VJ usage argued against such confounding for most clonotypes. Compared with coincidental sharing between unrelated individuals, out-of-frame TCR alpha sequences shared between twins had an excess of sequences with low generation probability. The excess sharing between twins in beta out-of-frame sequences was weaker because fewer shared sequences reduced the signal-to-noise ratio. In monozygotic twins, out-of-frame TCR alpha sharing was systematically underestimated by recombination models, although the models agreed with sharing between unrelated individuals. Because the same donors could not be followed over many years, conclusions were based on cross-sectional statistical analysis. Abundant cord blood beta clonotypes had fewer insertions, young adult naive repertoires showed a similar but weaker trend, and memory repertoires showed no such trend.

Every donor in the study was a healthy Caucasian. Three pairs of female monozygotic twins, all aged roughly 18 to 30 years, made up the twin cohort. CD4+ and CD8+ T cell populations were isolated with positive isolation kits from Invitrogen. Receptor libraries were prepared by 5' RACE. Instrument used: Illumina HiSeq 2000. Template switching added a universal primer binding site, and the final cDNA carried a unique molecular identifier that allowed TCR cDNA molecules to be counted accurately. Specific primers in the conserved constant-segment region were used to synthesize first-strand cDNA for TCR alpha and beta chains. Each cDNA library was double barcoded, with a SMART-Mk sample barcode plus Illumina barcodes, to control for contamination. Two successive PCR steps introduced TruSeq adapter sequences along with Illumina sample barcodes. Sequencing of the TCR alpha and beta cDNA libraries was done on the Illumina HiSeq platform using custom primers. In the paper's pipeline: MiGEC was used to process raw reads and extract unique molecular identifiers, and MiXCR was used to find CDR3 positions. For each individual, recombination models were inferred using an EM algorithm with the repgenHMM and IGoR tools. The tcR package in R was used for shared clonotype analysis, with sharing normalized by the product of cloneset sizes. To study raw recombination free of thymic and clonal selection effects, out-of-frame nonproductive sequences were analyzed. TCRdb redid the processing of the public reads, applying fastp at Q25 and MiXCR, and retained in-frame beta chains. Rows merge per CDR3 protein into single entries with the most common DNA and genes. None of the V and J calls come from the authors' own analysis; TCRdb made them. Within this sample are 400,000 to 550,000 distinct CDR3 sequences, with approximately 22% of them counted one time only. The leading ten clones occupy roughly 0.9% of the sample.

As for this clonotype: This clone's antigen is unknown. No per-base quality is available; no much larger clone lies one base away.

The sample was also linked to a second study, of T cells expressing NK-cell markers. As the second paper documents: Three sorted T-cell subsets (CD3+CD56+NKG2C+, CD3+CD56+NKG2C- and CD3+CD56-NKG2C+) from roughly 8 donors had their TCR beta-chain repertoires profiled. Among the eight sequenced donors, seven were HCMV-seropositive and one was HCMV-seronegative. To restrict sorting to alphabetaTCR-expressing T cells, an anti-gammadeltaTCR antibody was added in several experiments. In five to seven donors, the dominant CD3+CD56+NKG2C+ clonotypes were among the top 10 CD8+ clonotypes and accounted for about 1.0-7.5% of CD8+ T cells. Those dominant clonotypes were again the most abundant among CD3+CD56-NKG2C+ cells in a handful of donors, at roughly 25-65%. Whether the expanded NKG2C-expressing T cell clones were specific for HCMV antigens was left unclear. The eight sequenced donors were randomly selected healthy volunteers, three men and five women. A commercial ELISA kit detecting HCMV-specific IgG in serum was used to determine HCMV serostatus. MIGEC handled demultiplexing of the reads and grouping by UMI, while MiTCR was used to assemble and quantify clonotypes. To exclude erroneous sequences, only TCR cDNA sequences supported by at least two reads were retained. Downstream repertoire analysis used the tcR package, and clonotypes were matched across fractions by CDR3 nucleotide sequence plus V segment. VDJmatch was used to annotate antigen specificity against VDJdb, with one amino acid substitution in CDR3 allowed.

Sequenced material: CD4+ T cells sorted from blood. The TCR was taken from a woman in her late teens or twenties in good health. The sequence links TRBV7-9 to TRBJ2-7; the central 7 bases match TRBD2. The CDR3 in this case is CASSLVGGRGYEQYF. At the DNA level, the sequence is TGTGCCAGCAGCTTAGTGGGGGGGAGAGGCTACGAGCAGTACTTC.